The present T cell receptor (beta chain) was sequenced within a study of radiotherapy plus CTLA-4 blockade in lung cancer. About the study: The study recorded objective responses in roughly a sixth of patients and disease control in 25% to 35%. Study-wide results and limits: Blood TCR clones of tumor origin expanded after radiotherapy plus ipilimumab. Together with interferon-beta, which increased in serum after radiation, early dynamic changes in blood T cell clones were reportedly the best predictors of response.

For this clone: What it binds is unknown.

TCRdb's copy holds only in-frame clones and misses some; the assay was immunoSEQ multiplex PCR. The sample has some 70,000 clones, around 83% seen once. Those with chemo-refractory metastatic non-small-cell lung cancer were treated with focal radiation combined with CTLA-4 blockade using ipilimumab. V was trimmed by 5 bases and J by 0 bases, leaving 16 bases between them. Germline V gene sequence: CDR1 SGHNT, CDR2 YYREEE (reference sequence). This CDR3 has 16 amino acids. Sequences were derived from peripheral blood, sampled from a patient treated with radiotherapy plus ipilimumab. The chain is built from TRBV5-4 and TRBJ2-3; TRBD1 might be the D (6 bases). This receptor was identified in a human donor with non-small cell lung cancer who had a partial response to radiotherapy plus ipilimumab. CDR3 coding DNA: TGTGCCAGCAGTAGTTACAGGGTGGGGAGCACAGATACGCAGTATTTT. Protein sequence: CASSSYRVGSTDTQYF.